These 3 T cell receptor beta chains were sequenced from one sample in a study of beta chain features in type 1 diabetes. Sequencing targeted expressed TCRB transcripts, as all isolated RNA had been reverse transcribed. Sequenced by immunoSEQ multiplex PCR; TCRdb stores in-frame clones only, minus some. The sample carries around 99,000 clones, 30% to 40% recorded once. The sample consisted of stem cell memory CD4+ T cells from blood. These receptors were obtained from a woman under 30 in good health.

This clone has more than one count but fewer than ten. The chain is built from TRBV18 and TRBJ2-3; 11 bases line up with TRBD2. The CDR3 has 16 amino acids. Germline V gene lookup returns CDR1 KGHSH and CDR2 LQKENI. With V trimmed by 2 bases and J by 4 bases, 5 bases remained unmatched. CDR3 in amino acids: CASSPVAGGPADTQYF. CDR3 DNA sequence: TGTGCCAGCTCACCAGTAGCGGGAGGGCCGGCAGATACGCAGTATTTT. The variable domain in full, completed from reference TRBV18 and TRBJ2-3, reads NAGVMQNPRHLVRRRGQEARLRCSPMKGHSHVYWYRQLPEEGLKFMVYLQKENIIDESGMPKERFSAEFPKEGPSILRIQQVVRGDSAAYFCASSPVAGGPADTQYFGPGTRLTVL.

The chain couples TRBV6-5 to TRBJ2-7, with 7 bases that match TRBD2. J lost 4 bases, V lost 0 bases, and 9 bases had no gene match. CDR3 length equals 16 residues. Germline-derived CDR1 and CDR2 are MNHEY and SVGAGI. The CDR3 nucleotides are TGTGCCAGCAGTTACTCGCCCGCCGGGACTACGTACGAGCAGTACTTC. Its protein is CASSYSPAGTTYEQYF.

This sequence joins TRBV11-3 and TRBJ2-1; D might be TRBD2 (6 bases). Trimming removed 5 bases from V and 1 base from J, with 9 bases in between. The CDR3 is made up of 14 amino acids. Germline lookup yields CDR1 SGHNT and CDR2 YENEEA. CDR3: CASSKEGSYNEQFF. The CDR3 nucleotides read TGTGCCAGCAGCAAGGAGGGATCCTACAATGAGCAGTTCTTC.